The 25 T cell receptor beta chains presented below share a single source sample, sequenced in a study of OX40 agonist ivuxolimab in advanced cancers. Library preparation was by the immunoSEQ multiplex PCR assay. In TCRdb, the immuneACCESS table is reduced to in-frame sequences with V and J assigned. These tables do not hold every clone; where another copy was compared, an unresolved V gene accounts for under half, and the others remain unexplained. A total of roughly 96,000 clones appear in this sample, around 80% of them only once. The ten biggest clones cover under 6.5% of the sample. This sample comprised CD4+ or CD8+ T cells sorted from blood, obtained in a trial of the OX40 agonist ivuxolimab. These receptors all come from an adult with an advanced solid tumor such as melanoma, head and neck, liver or kidney cancer.

The V and J genes are TRBV28 and TRBJ2-5; unclear D gene. The CDR3 totals 14 residues. Germline CDR1 is MDHEN and CDR2 is SYDVKM. V was cut by 3 bases and J by 1 base, with 9 bases left in between. CDR3 nucleotide sequence: TGTGCCAGCAGTTTCGAGTACAGCCAAGAGACCCAGTACTTC. This gives the protein CASSFEYSQETQYF.

This clone showed up just once. The V gene is TRBV19, the J gene TRBJ1-2; D gene unclear. Per germline, CDR1 LNHDA and CDR2 SQIVND (reference sequence). V gave up 3 bases and J gave up 3 bases, with 14 bases separating them. CDR3 length: 15 residues. The CDR3 is CASSIGLFGDYGYTF. The DNA of the CDR3 is TGTGCCAGTAGTATCGGACTGTTTGGGGACTATGGCTACACCTTC.

The J gene is TRBJ2-1, the V gene TRBV27, with 12 positions matching TRBD1. CDR1 is MNHEY, CDR2 SMNVEV, per germline (reference sequence). The J segment lost 7 bases and the V segment lost 3 bases, leaving 4 bases of the junction unmatched. CDR3 length: 15 residues. This chain's CDR3 is CASSLGTGGLNEQFF. CDR3 sequence (DNA): TGTGCCAGCAGTTTGGGGACAGGGGGCTTAAATGAGCAGTTCTTC.

This clone was seen at least ten times. The V gene is TRBV6-5, the J gene TRBJ1-5; D is unclear. Between the trimmed V and J ends, which lost 0 bases and 1 base, there was a span of 4 bases. The CDR3 is made up of 14 amino acids. Germline values: CDR1 MNHEY, CDR2 SVGAGI. The CDR3 spells CASSYSASNQPQHF. The DNA for the CDR3 is TGTGCCAGCAGTTACTCGGCGAGCAATCAGCCCCAGCATTTT.

The V and J genes are TRBV5-1 and TRBJ2-7, with 7 positions matching TRBD1. V lost 0 bases, J lost 2 bases, and 5 bases stayed unmatched. Per the germline V gene, CDR1 is SGHRS and CDR2 is YFSETQ. CDR3 length: 15 residues. The CDR3 loop is CASSLVTGTAYEQYF. In nucleotides, the CDR3 is TGCGCCAGCAGCTTGGTAACCGGGACAGCCTACGAGCAGTACTTC.

The chain uses TRBV15 and TRBJ2-3; D gene uncertain. CDR3 size: 13 residues. Germline loops: CDR1 LNHNV, CDR2 YYDKDF (reference sequence). V was pared by 5 bases and J by 6 bases, with 12 bases between. The CDR3 DNA is TGTGCCACCAGCCATTTTCCCGGGGATACGCAGTATTTT. It translates to CATSHFPGDTQYF.

This chain connects TRBV6-5 to TRBJ2-1, with 7 bases that match TRBD1. CDR1 is MNHEY, CDR2 SVGAGI, per germline. The trim removed 6 bases at V and 5 bases at J, leaving 10 bases unmatched. There are 15 residues in the CDR3. For the CDR3, the DNA is TGTGCCAGCAGGCACTTGACAGGGCGGGACAATGAGCAGTTCTTC. Protein product: CASRHLTGRDNEQFF.

This clone was counted a few times. V and J are TRBV15 and TRBJ1-2, with TRBD1 matching 11 bases. Germline V gene sequence: CDR1 LNHNV, CDR2 YYDKDF (reference sequence). CDR3 length equals 15 residues. Trimming at V came to 8 bases and at J to 8 bases, leaving 13 bases not matched to a gene. CDR3 sequence reads: CATRRTGGSTVGYTF. The CDR3 nucleotides read TGTGCCACCCGAAGGACAGGGGGCTCGACTGTGGGCTACACCTTC.

This chain uses TRBV12-5 with TRBJ1-5; the match to TRBD1 covers 8 bases. Germline V gene lookup returns CDR1 LGHNT and CDR2 FRNRAP. CDR3 length: 14 amino acids. With V trimmed by 6 bases and J by 2 bases, 3 bases remained unmatched. CDR3 in DNA: TGTGCTAGTGGCGTGACAGGGGGCAATCAGCCCCAGCATTTT. Translated, it gives CASGVTGGNQPQHF.

Worth noting for this clone: The same CDR3 also results from other DNA sequences found in this sample. This sequence joins TRBV5-1 and TRBJ2-2; 7 bases line up with TRBD2. Losses at the gene ends were 0 bases for V and 5 bases for J; bases not matched to a gene: 1. The CDR3 has 14 residues. Germline-derived CDR1 and CDR2 are SGHRS and YFSETQ. The CDR3 bases are TGCGCCAGCAGCTTGGTCGGGGGGACCGGGGAGCTGTTTTTT. This translates into CASSLVGGTGELFF. The full variable domain, rest sourced from reference TRBV5-1 and TRBJ2-2, is KAGVTQTPRYLIKTRGQQVTLSCSPISGHRSVSWYQQTPGQGLQFLFEYFSETQRNKGNFPGRFSGRQFSNSRSEMNVSTLELGDSALYLCASSLVGGTGELFFGEGSRLTVL.

The chain links TRBV10-2 to TRBJ2-2; tentatively, D is TRBD2 (5 bases). V lost 7 bases, J lost 6 bases, and 12 bases lay in between. The V gene's germline CDR1 is WSHSY and CDR2 SAAADI. The CDR3 is 13 residues long. CDR3 DNA: TGCGCCAGCAAAAATGAGGGAGCCGGGGAGCTGTTTTTT. Protein: CASKNEGAGELFF.

This clone has just a few counts. The chain couples TRBV4-2 to TRBJ2-3; possibly TRBD1 for D (5 bases). Trimming shortened V by 1 base and J by 4 bases, and 12 bases separated the two germline ends. Germline V gene lookup returns CDR1 LGHNA and CDR2 YNFKEQ. The CDR3 is made up of 15 amino acids. The CDR3 coding sequence is TGTGCCAGCAGCCAAGTGGGGCAGGCAGCAGATACGCAGTATTTT. Translation: CASSQVGQAADTQYF.

Only one count was recorded for this clone. This sequence joins TRBV27 and TRBJ2-7, with TRBD2 matching over 8 bases. Germline lookup yields CDR1 MNHEY and CDR2 SMNVEV (reference sequence). The CDR3 consists of 14 residues. V lost 6 bases to trimming and J lost 1 base; unmatched junction nucleotides: 5. The CDR3 DNA is TGTGCCAGCAGAGCGGGAGCGGTATCCTACGAGCAGTACTTC. The encoded protein is CASRAGAVSYEQYF.

The chain joins TRBV10-3 to TRBJ1-2, with 9 bases identical to TRBD1. The V and J ends lost 3 bases and 2 bases, in that order; junction bases with no gene match: 4. The CDR3 has 15 residues. Germline CDR1 reads ENHRY; CDR2 reads SYGVKD. CDR3 DNA: TGTGCCATCAGTGATCGTGGGACAGGGAACTATGGCTACACCTTC. Its protein is CAISDRGTGNYGYTF.

In its sample, this clone was seen once. Here the CDR3 DNA reads TGTGCCAGCAGCTCCGAGATCAGGAGCGAGCAGTACTTC. It yields the protein CASSSEIRSEQYF. The chain uses TRBV7-2 and TRBJ2-7, with D unclear. This CDR3 contains 13 residues. Trimming cost V 4 bases and J 6 bases, with 13 bases left between them. Germline V gene sequence: CDR1 SGHTA, CDR2 FQGNSA.

The CDR3 protein is CASRAGGVITGELFF. In DNA, the CDR3 is TGTGCCAGCAGGGCCGGGGGCGTAATCACCGGGGAGCTGTTTTTT. V and J are TRBV28 and TRBJ2-2; D tentatively reads TRBD1 or TRBD2 (6 bases each). The CDR3 covers 15 residues. V shed 6 bases and J shed 4 bases, with 15 bases lying between them. Germline loops: CDR1 MDHEN, CDR2 SYDVKM.

The V and J genes are TRBV10-3 and TRBJ2-1; D is unclear. V gave up 4 bases and J gave up 7 bases, with 14 bases separating them. The CDR3 is 14 amino acids. The germline V gene has CDR1 ENHRY and CDR2 SYGVKD. The CDR3 sequence: CAISGKEMRNEQFF. For the CDR3, the DNA is TGTGCCATCAGTGGAAAGGAAATGCGTAATGAGCAGTTCTTC.

V usage is TRBV27 and J usage is TRBJ2-7; 14 bases line up with TRBD2. The CDR3 runs 15 residues. After removal of 6 bases from V and 3 bases from J, the junction contained 4 bases not matched to a gene. Germline values: CDR1 MNHEY, CDR2 SMNVEV (reference sequence). CDR3 loop: CASRTGTSGSYEQYF. CDR3 nucleotides: TGTGCCAGCAGGACCGGGACTAGCGGGAGCTACGAGCAGTACTTC.

The chain is built from TRBV4-1 and TRBJ2-5, with D tentatively TRBD2 (6 bases). The CDR3 loop spans 18 amino acids. Germline V lookup: CDR1 MGHRA, CDR2 YSYEKL. V gave up 1 base and J gave up 5 bases, with 23 bases separating them. In DNA, the CDR3 is TGCGCCAGCAGCCAAGTTGGGCGGGACGGAATATCCCAGGAGACCCAGTACTTC. Its translation is CASSQVGRDGISQETQYF.

This chain links TRBV6-6 with TRBJ2-2; D is perhaps TRBD1 (6 bases). Trimming took 2 bases from V and 0 from J, leaving 10 bases between them. The germline CDR1 and CDR2 sequences are MNHNY and SVGAGI (reference sequence). The CDR3 totals 16 residues. CDR3 DNA sequence: TGTGCCAGCAGTTACCTCGGGACACCGAACACCGGGGAGCTGTTTTTT. Its translation: CASSYLGTPNTGELFF.

The CDR3 region is CASGPLAGGFRQETQYF. The CDR3 DNA is TGTGCTAGTGGACCCTTAGCGGGAGGGTTTCGACAAGAGACCCAGTACTTC. This sequence joins TRBV12-5 and TRBJ2-5, with 11 bases aligning to TRBD2. This CDR3 is built from 17 residues. V lost 6 bases and J lost 2; bases outside the gene matches: 11. CDR1 LGHNT and CDR2 FRNRAP come from the germline V gene.

The CDR3 DNA reads TGTGCCATCAGTGTTGAAGCTAGCGCGAATACGCAGTATTTT. Translating it yields CAISVEASANTQYF. This sequence joins TRBV10-3 and TRBJ2-3, with D perhaps matching TRBD2 (6 bases). CDR3 size: 14 residues. Deletions cut 4 bases from V and 7 bases from J, with 15 bases between. The germline V gene has CDR1 ENHRY and CDR2 SYGVKD.

This chain links TRBV4-2 with TRBJ1-2; D perhaps matches TRBD1 (5 bases). Trimming took off 2 bases at V and 12 bases at J, with 22 bases between the two ends. The V gene's germline CDR1 is LGHNA and CDR2 YNFKEQ. CDR3 length: 15 amino acids. The CDR3 bases are TGTGCCAGCAGCCAAACGGGGACCGACGCTGCCGAGAACACCTTC. It yields the protein CASSQTGTDAAENTF.

The genes are TRBV12-5 and TRBJ1-5; no definite D call. Germline-derived CDR1 and CDR2 are LGHNT and FRNRAP. CDR3 length: 15 amino acids. Deletions cut 2 bases from V and 5 bases from J, with 13 bases between. This CDR3 reads CASGLSGPGYQPQHF. In nucleotides, the CDR3 is TGTGCTAGTGGTTTGTCTGGGCCAGGCTATCAGCCCCAGCATTTT.

The chain combines TRBV9 with TRBJ2-7; no clear D. V lost 0 bases to trimming and J lost 0 bases, with 7 bases between them. CDR3 length: 14 residues. The germline CDR1 and CDR2 sequences are SGDLS and YYNGEE. The CDR3 sequence is CASSVARYSYEQYF. In DNA form, the CDR3 reads TGTGCCAGCAGCGTAGCTCGTTACTCCTACGAGCAGTACTTC.